This TCR beta chain appears in the sequencing data of a study of OX40 agonist ivuxolimab in advanced cancers. Study-wide context: Dose-escalation patients had hepatocellular carcinoma, melanoma, renal cell or head and neck cancer. Study-level points and caveats: CD8+ T cells were the subset that, on average, had more expanded clones than CD4+. CD4+ and CD8+ blood T cells expanded clonally by week 6 at 0.1 to 3.0 mg/kg.

Using immunoSEQ multiplex PCR, the repertoire was profiled, and TCRdb retains in-frame clones only, with some absent. The sample holds 20,000 to 25,000 clones, 80% to 90% seen once. A word on this clone: Antigen specificity is unknown.

If patients had autoimmune disease history or systemic immunosuppression, they were excluded. The sample here was CD4+ or CD8+ T cells sorted from blood, taken in a trial of the OX40 agonist ivuxolimab. The sequence derives from an adult with an advanced solid tumor such as melanoma, head and neck, liver or kidney cancer.

The CDR3 nucleotides are TGTGCCAGCAGTTTAGTAAGAGGGGGTCTATACAATGAGCAGTTCTTC. It encodes CASSLVRGGLYNEQFF. The chain employs TRBV28 and TRBJ2-1; D is possibly TRBD1 (6 bases). In germline, CDR1 is MDHEN, CDR2 SYDVKM. This CDR3 spans 16 amino acids. V shed 2 bases and J shed 4 bases, with 15 bases lying between them.